Many counts were recorded for the clone carrying this TCR beta chain. The data stem from a study of Graves' ophthalmopathy and Graves' hyperthyroidism. Trimming shortened V by 7 bases and J by 3 bases, and 6 bases separated the two germline ends. The germline V gene has CDR1 SQVTM and CDR2 ANQGSEA. This CDR3 comprises 10 residues. The sequenced template was RNA, covering the TCR beta CDR3 region. RT-PCR with HTBI primers came first, then second-round multiplex PCR. TCRdb analysed the multiplex PCR reads with MiXCR anew, one entry per CDR3 protein. The sample holds around 520,000 distinct CDR3 sequences; 39% are singletons and the top ten take roughly 4.5%.

The genes are TRBV29-1 and TRBJ1-1; D gene uncertain. The sample was peripheral blood or thyroid tissue (not recorded which). The origin of this receptor is an adult man with Graves' hyperthyroidism. The CDR3 nucleotides read TGCAGCGGAGTGGACACTGAAGCTTTCTTT. This sequence encodes CSGVDTEAFF.